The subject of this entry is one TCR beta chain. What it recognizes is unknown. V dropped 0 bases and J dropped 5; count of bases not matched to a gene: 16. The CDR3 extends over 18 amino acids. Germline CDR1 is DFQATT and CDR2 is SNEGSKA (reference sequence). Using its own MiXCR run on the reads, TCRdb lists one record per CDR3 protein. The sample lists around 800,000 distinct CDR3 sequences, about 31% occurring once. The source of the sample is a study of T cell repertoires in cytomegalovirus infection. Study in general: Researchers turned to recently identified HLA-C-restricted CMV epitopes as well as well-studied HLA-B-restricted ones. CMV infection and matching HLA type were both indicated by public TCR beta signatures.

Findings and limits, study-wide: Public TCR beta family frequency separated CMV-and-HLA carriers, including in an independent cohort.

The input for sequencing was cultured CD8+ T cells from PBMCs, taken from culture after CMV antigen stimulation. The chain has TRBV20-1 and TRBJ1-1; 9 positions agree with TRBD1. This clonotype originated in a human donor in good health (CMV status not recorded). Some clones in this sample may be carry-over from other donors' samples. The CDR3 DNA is TGCAGTGCTAGAGATCCGGCTCAATTCGGACAGGGGAGTACTGAAGCTTTCTTT. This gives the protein CSARDPAQFGQGSTEAFF.